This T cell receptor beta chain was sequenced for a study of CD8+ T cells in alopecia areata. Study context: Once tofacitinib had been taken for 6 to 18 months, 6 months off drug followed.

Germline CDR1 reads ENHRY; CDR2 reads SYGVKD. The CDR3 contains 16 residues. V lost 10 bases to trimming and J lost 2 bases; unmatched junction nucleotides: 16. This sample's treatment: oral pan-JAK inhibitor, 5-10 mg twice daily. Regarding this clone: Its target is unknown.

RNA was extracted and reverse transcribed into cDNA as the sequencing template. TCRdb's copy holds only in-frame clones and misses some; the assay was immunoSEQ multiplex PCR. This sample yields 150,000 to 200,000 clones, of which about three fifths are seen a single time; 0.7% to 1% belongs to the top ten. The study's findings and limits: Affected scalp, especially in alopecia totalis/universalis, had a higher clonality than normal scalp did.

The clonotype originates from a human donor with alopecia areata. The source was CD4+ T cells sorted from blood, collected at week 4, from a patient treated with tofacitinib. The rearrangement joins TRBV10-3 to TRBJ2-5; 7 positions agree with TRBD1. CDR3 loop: CANSPVSGRGQETQYF. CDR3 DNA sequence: TGTGCCAACTCCCCGGTTTCGGGCAGGGGGCAAGAGACCCAGTACTTC.